This T cell receptor (beta chain) was found in a study of early T cells in non-severe SARS-CoV-2 infection. Overall study context: From unsorted whole blood, bulk RNA was sequenced, and the chains remained unpaired.

Study results and caveats: Using VDJdb, the matching emphasized anti-spike CD8 responses while missing private and CD4 specificities.

This clonotype was detected only a few times. Its antigen is unknown. Unique molecular identifiers were affixed to single, distinct cDNA molecules. TCRdb re-analysed the 5' RACE reads in MiXCR, keeping a single row per CDR3 protein. The sample holds some 71,000 distinct CDR3 sequences; about 10% are singletons and the top ten take roughly 5.8%. The V end was cut by 8 bases, the J end by 5 bases, with 18 bases between. Per germline, CDR1 DFQATT and CDR2 SNEGSKA (reference sequence). The CDR3 totals 13 residues. The sequence was collected from an adult who was a healthcare worker with PCR-confirmed SARS-CoV-2 infection or an uninfected control (not recorded which). This sequence joins TRBV20-1 and TRBJ2-5; the D call may be TRBD1 or TRBD2 (5 bases each). The material was whole blood, obtained at baseline. The CDR3 reads CSPMAPGRETQYF. In DNA form, the CDR3 reads TGCAGTCCGATGGCCCCGGGGCGGGAGACCCAGTACTTC.